The source of this T cell receptor beta chain is a study of blood T cell repertoires in COVID-19 (dated by TCRdb to between 2020 and 2021). Context from the whole study: The collaborator samples originated in the United States, Italy and Spain and spanned the acute and convalescent phases of COVID-19. The dataset comprised deeply sampled blood TCRbeta repertoires from subjects exposed to, actively infected with, or recovered from COVID-19. Samples were obtained from the ongoing ImmuneRACE study (first 160 participants) and from 1,254 subjects provided by 6 global collaborators. The material from the prospective study consisted of cDNA or gDNA derived from T cells, B-cell-depleted T cells, or PBMCs. Where available, HLA class I and class II types were taken from metadata supplied by the sample provider and were not determined by assay-based typing. Sample metadata almost always included a de-identified subject ID, COVID-19 status, age in years and sex. A freely available public database, intended as a resource for researchers studying the immune response to SARS-CoV-2, is where the repertoires were released. Overall study outcomes, separate from this receptor: The quantity of clinical and demographic metadata differed by source and by participant and was supplied without curation.

The collaborating institutions used their own protocols to collect whole blood in K2EDTA tubes. For TCRbeta analysis, collaborator samples were shipped as frozen whole blood, as isolated PBMCs, or as DNA extracted from either sample type. Details on this clone: Its antigen target is currently unknown. Base qualities are not recorded, but no much larger clone differs from it by a single base.

For this chain, trimming is 4 bases at the V end and 8 bases at the J end, and the number of junction bases without a gene match is 14. The germline V gene (reference sequence) specifies LGHDT as CDR1 and YNNKEL as CDR2. Its CDR3 holds 16 amino acids, cysteine through phenylalanine. The kept DNA is CDR3 alone, 48 bases in frame from the first base. TCRbeta CDR3 regions were amplified from genomic DNA using the immunoSEQ Assay, a bias-controlled multiplex PCR. In the original analysis: The number of nucleated cells in each sample was estimated by amplification of reference gene primers within the assay. To quantify the absolute abundance of each unique TCRbeta CDR3 rearrangement, sequence reads were collapsed and filtered. For each sample, productive Simpson clonality was calculated as the square root of Simpson's diversity index across productive rearrangements. TCRdb retrieved this table from immuneACCESS and kept in-frame rearrangements only. Not all clones are present; in checked studies, unresolved V genes account for under half, and no reason is known for the remainder. V, J and clone size are taken as reported in that table, and D and trimming were inferred from the DNA itself. This sample comprises 90,000 to 110,000 clones, around 74% of them detected only once. Together, the top ten hold approximately 19% of the sample.

This TCR was recovered from an older woman with acute or convalescent COVID-19. Sequenced material: peripheral blood. The sequence joins TRBV3-1 (or the pseudogene TRBV3-2) to TRBJ2-7; 10 of the junction bases match TRBD1. The DNA sequence is TGTGCCAGCAGCCGCTTACCCGGGACAGGGGAAGGGAAGCAGTACTTC. Protein translation: CASSRLPGTGEGKQYF.